The sequence of this T cell receptor (beta chain) was determined in a study of blood T cells in healthy people across ages. This clonotype was seen many times. The antigen is not known. General observations from the study: Aged donors had fewer naive CD4+ cells and lower diversity than long-lived donors.

A second PCR, run for roughly 7 to 12 cycles, used a sample-barcoded 5' primer plus a J-beta primer mix. Through a template-switch adaptor with 12 random nucleotides, each cDNA molecule received a tag. Each CDR3 protein is one row after TCRdb ran MiXCR on the 5' RACE reads. The top ten clones hold about 7.7% of a sample with about 1,500,000 distinct CDR3 sequences, 25% to 30% of them seen once. The sample consisted of blood. The clonotype was recovered from a woman between 25 and 40 years old in good health.

The CDR3 loop reads CASSRTGEVTKNIQYF. In DNA form, the CDR3 reads TGTGCCAGCTCTAGGACAGGTGAAGTTACCAAAAACATTCAGTACTTC. The J gene is TRBJ2-4, the V gene TRBV28, with 7 bases aligning to TRBD1. CDR1 and CDR2 (germline): MDHEN, SYDVKM. The CDR3 loop spans 16 amino acids. Losses at the gene ends were 8 bases for V and 2 bases for J; bases not matched to a gene: 12.